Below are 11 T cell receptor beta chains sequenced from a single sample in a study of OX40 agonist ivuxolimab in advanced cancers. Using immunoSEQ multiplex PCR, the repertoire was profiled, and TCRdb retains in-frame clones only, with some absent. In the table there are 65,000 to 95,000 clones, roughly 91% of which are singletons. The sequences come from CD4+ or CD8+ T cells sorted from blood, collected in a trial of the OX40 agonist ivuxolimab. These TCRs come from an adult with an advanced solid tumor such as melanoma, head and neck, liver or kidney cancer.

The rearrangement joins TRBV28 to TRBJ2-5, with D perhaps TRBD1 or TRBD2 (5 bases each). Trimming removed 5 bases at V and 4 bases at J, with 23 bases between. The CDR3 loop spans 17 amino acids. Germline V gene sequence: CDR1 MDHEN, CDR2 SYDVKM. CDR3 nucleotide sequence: TGTGCCAGCAGTCCGATGGGAAGCCTGGGACGTGGAGAGACCCAGTACTTC. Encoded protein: CASSPMGSLGRGETQYF.

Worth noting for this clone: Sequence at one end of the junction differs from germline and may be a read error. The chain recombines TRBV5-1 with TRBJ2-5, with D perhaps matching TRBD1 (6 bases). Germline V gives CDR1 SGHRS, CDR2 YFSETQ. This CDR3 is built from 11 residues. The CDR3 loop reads CASGQQGTQYF. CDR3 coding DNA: TGCGCCAGCGGACAGCAAGGGACCCAGTACTTC.

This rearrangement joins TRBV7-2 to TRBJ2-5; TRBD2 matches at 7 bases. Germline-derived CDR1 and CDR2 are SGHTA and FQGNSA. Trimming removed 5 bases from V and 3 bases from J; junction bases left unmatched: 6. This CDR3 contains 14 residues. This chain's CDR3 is CASSISGAKETQYF. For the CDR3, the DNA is TGTGCCAGCAGCATAAGCGGGGCCAAAGAGACCCAGTACTTC.

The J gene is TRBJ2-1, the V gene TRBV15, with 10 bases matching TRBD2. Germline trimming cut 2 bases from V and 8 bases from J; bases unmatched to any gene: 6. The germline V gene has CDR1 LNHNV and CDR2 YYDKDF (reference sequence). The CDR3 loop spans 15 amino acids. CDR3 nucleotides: TGTGCCACCAGCAGACCGCTAGCGGGAGCTGATGAGCAGTTCTTC. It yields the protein CATSRPLAGADEQFF.

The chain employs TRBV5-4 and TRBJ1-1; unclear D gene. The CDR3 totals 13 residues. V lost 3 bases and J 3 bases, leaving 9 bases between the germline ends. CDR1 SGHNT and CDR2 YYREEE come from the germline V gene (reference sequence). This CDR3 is CASSSETDTEAFF. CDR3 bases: TGTGCCAGCAGCTCAGAGACGGACACTGAAGCTTTCTTT.

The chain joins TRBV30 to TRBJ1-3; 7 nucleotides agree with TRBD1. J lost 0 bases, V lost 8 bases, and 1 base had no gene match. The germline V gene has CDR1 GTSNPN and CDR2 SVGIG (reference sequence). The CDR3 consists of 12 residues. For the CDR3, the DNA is TGTGCCGGGACAGTCTCTGGAAACACCATATATTTT. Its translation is CAGTVSGNTIYF.

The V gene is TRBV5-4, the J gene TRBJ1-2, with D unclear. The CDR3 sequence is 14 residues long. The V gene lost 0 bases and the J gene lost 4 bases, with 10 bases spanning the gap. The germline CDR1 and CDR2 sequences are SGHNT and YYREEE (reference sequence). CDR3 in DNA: TGTGCCAGCAGCTTGGCACAGACCCCCTATGGCTACACCTTC. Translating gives CASSLAQTPYGYTF. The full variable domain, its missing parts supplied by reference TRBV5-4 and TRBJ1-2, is ETGVTQSPTHLIKTRGQQVTLRCSSQSGHNTVSWYQQALGQGPQFIFQYYREEENGRGNFPPRFSGLQFPNYSSELNVNALELDDSALYLCASSLAQTPYGYTFGSGTRLTVV.

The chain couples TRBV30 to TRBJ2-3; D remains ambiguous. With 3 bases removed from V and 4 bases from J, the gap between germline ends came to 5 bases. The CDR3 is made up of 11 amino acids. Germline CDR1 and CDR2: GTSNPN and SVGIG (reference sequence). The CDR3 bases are TGTGCCTGGAGCCAAGCAGATACGCAGTATTTT. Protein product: CAWSQADTQYF. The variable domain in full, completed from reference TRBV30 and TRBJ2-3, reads SQTIHQWPATLVQPVGSPLSLECTVEGTSNPNLYWYRQAAGRGLQLLFYSVGIGQISSEVPQNLSASRPQDRQFILSSKKLLLSDSGFYLCAWSQADTQYFGPGTRLTVL.

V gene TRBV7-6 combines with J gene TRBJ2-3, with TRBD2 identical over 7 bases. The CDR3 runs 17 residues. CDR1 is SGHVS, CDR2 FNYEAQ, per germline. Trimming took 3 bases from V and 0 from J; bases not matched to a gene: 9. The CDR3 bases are TGTGCCAGCAGCTTCTCTCCTAGCGGAACTAGCACAGATACGCAGTATTTT. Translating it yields CASSFSPSGTSTDTQYF. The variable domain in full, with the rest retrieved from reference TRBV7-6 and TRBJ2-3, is GAGVSQSPRYKVTKRGQDVALRCDPISGHVSLYWYRQALGQGPEFLTYFNYEAQQDKSGLPNDRFSAERPEGSISTLTIQRTEQRDSAMYRCASSFSPSGTSTDTQYFGPGTRLTVL.

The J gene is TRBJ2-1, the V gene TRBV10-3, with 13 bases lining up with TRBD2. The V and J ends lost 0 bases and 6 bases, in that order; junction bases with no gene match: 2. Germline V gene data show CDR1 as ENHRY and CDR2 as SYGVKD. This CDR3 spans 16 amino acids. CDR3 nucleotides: TGTGCCATCAGTGAGTCGGGACTAGCGGGACCCAATGAGCAGTTCTTC. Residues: CAISESGLAGPNEQFF.

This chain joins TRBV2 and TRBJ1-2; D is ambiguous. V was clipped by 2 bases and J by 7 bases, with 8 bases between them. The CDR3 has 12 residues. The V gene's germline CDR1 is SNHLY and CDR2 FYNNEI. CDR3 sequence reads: CASSESGSGYTF. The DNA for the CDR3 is TGTGCCAGCAGTGAATCGGGAAGTGGCTACACCTTC.